This T cell receptor beta chain was captured in a study of T cell responses to AZD1222 COVID-19 vaccine. Germline values: CDR1 SGDLS, CDR2 YYNGEE. The CDR3 has 14 amino acids. Trimming cost V 0 bases and J 0 bases, with 5 bases left between them. Study-level results: The donor cohort was predominantly white British with a female majority, and clonal diversity may have been underestimated.

Data came from immunoSEQ multiplex PCR; TCRdb stores just in-frame clones and leaves some out. Among approximately 77,000 clones listed, 92% were seen once. As regards this clone: Antigen specificity is unknown.

Sequencing used peripheral blood, obtained 28 days after the second AZD1222 dose. V and J are TRBV9 and TRBJ2-3; D unresolved. This receptor was taken from an adult who received the AZD1222 COVID-19 vaccine. Here the CDR3 reads CASSVAASTDTQYF. CDR3 DNA: TGTGCCAGCAGCGTAGCGGCGAGCACAGATACGCAGTATTTT.